The subject of this entry is one TCR beta chain. The antigen is undetermined. This sample was included in a study of vaccination effects on CD4 cells after COVID-19. Whole-study findings and limits: Clonal contraction was marked in infection- and vaccine-induced clones late after vaccination. Healthy vaccinees' vaccine-induced clones included only 1 of 255 cross-reacting with common cold coronaviruses.

Method: immunoSEQ multiplex PCR; TCRdb's copy keeps in-frame clones and lacks some. Among roughly 65,000 clones listed, approximately 76% were seen once. Deletions cut 4 bases from V and 8 bases from J, with 18 bases between. Germline values: CDR1 SGHRS, CDR2 YFSETQ. The CDR3 runs to 15 residues. Before sequencing took place, the ViraFEST assay used viral peptide pools to expand antigen-specific CD4+ T cells. After less than twelve days in culture, the CD4+ T cells were isolated. People in the vaccine group had not been infected with SARS-CoV-2 before, and their nucleocapsid antibodies were negative. About 2.2 million PBMC per well received 7.5 to 10 IU/ml IL-2 and approximately 9.2 ug/ml peptides in culture. The authors exchanged half the medium for IL-2 medium on days 3 and 7.

Sample: CD4+ T cells from PBMCs cultured with HCoV-NL63 spike peptides, taken before COVID-19 vaccination. The TCR was taken from a human donor who received a COVID-19 vaccine. The chain couples TRBV5-1 to TRBJ1-4, with D perhaps TRBD1 (5 bases). The CDR3 DNA sequence: TGCGCCAGCAGCACAGAAGGGGCAACGGGGGAAAAACTGTTTTTT. Protein sequence: CASSTEGATGEKLFF. Full variable domain (missing parts from reference TRBV5-1 and TRBJ1-4): KAGVTQTPRYLIKTRGQQVTLSCSPISGHRSVSWYQQTPGQGLQFLFEYFSETQRNKGNFPGRFSGRQFSNSRSEMNVSTLELGDSALYLCASSTEGATGEKLFFGSGTQLSVL.